This T cell receptor (beta chain) emerged from a study of cytomegalovirus exposure and HLA in healthy donors. Regarding the study as a whole: Among donors in an Asian-associated ancestry cluster, a later analysis reportedly found fewer N-insertions than the approximately 670-donor mean. A later analysis found most CMV-associated TCR beta chains apparently HLA-restricted.

On this clone itself: The antigen remains undetermined.

In the PCR, 60 Vbeta and 13 Jbeta primers were used. Method: immunoSEQ multiplex PCR; TCRdb's copy keeps in-frame clones and lacks some. Among 150,000 to 200,000 clones, approximately 81% were seen once, and the ten largest hold more than 1.5%. Germline values: CDR1 SGHDT, CDR2 YYEEEE. The CDR3 length is 14 residues. V was clipped by 3 bases and J by 6 bases, with 16 bases between them. The sequence derives from a man aged 18 to 35 in good health and CMV-seronegative. Material: PBMCs. The chain carries TRBV5-6 and TRBJ2-7; D is possibly TRBD2 (7 bases). The CDR3 sequence is CASSWGRGGGEQYF. The CDR3 region has the DNA TGTGCCAGCAGCTGGGGCAGGGGAGGGGGCGAGCAGTACTTC.